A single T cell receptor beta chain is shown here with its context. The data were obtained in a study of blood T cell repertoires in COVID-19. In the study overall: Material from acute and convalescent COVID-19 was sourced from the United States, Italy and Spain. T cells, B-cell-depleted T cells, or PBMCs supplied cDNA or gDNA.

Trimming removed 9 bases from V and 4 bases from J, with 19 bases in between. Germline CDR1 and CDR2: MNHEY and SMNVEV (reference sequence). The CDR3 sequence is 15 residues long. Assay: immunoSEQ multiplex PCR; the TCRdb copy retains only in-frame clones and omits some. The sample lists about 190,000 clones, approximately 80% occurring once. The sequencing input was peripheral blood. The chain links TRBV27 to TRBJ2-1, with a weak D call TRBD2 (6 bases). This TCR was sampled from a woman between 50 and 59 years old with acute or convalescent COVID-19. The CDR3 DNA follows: TGTGCCAGTAGCGGAACGGGGTACGGTTACAATGAGCAGTTCTTC. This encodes CASSGTGYGYNEQFF.